Presented here are 23 T cell receptor beta chains from one specimen sequenced in a study of T cell changes during pregnancy in multiple sclerosis (dated by TCRdb to 2018 to 2020). The library was obtained by the immunoSEQ multiplex PCR assay. Imported from immuneACCESS, the table was reduced by TCRdb to in-frame sequences with V and J called. These copies leave out some clones; in studies compared against another copy, an unresolved V gene accounts for under half, and the cause of the remainder is not known. Across this sample there are 75,000 to 100,000 clones, with over 80% seen only once. The ten largest clones take up more than 2% of the sample. The sample in question was peripheral blood, obtained after pregnancy. The receptor source for this set is a female donor with multiple sclerosis, enrolled in a pregnancy study.

V is TRBV10-3 and J is TRBJ2-5; 7 bases are shared with TRBD1. V lost 3 bases to trimming and J lost 4 bases; unmatched junction nucleotides: 11. In germline, CDR1 is ENHRY, CDR2 SYGVKD. There are 16 residues in the CDR3. CDR3 sequence (DNA): TGTGCCATCAGTGACGACAGGGTAGAGAGTCGAGAGACCCAGTACTTC. Translation gives CAISDDRVESRETQYF.

The chain couples TRBV7-8 to TRBJ2-1, with 8 bases lining up with TRBD2. The CDR3 is made up of 16 amino acids. CDR1 and CDR2 from the germline V gene are SGHVS and FQNEAQ. With 5 bases clipped from V and 7 bases from J, the junction kept 13 bases outside the gene matches. The CDR3 loop reads CASSGWTSKIVNEQFF. The CDR3, as DNA: TGTGCCAGCAGCGGGTGGACTAGCAAGATTGTAAATGAGCAGTTCTTC.

The chain uses TRBV7-9 and TRBJ2-3; TRBD2 agrees at 13 bases. Germline V lookup: CDR1 SEHNR, CDR2 FQNEAQ (reference sequence). Germline trimming cut 5 bases from V and 5 bases from J; bases unmatched to any gene: 7. This CDR3 contains 16 residues. In nucleotides, the CDR3 is TGTGCCAGCAGCCCAGAGACTAGCGGGAGGAGAGATACGCAGTATTTT. Amino acid sequence: CASSPETSGRRDTQYF. The full variable domain, completed using reference TRBV7-9 and TRBJ2-3, is DTGVSQNPRHKITKRGQNVTFRCDPISEHNRLYWYRQTLGQGPEFLTYFQNEAQLEKSRLLSDRFSAERPKGSFSTLEIQRTEQGDSAMYLCASSPETSGRRDTQYFGPGTRLTVL.

The chain has TRBV6-1 and TRBJ2-5; D perhaps matches TRBD2 (5 bases). The V and J ends lost 6 bases and 5 bases respectively, with 10 bases between them. CDR1 and CDR2 (germline): MNHNS, SASEGT. The CDR3 is 12 residues long. The CDR3 region has the DNA TGTGCCAGCAGATCTAGCAGGGAGACCCAGTACTTC. This encodes CASRSSRETQYF.

V is TRBV29-1 and J is TRBJ1-5; 8 positions match TRBD1. The CDR3 totals 13 residues. Germline loops: CDR1 SQVTM, CDR2 ANQGSEA. The J segment lost 4 bases and the V segment lost 5 bases, leaving 4 bases of the junction unmatched. This CDR3 is CSVRRGLNQPQHF. The CDR3 nucleotides are TGCAGCGTTCGCAGGGGGCTAAATCAGCCCCAGCATTTT.

The V call is TRBV9, the J call TRBJ1-2; tentatively, D is TRBD1 (6 bases). CDR3 length: 13 amino acids. Between the trimmed V and J ends, which lost 2 bases and 8 bases, there was a span of 13 bases. Germline V gene lookup returns CDR1 SGDLS and CDR2 YYNGEE. CDR3 in DNA: TGTGCCAGCAGCGTGGGGGCAGAGGGGGGCTACACCTTC. It encodes CASSVGAEGGYTF.

The V call is TRBV4-1, the J call TRBJ2-2; 10 positions match TRBD2. The V segment lost 0 bases and the J segment 6 bases; nucleotides outside the gene matches: 10. The CDR3 spans 18 residues. The germline V gene has CDR1 MGHRA and CDR2 YSYEKL. CDR3 DNA: TGCGCCAGCAGCCAAGACCAACTAGCGGGAATTGGGGCCGGGGAGCTGTTTTTT. The encoded protein is CASSQDQLAGIGAGELFF.

This rearrangement joins TRBV6-1 to TRBJ2-5, with D unresolved. CDR1 is MNHNS and CDR2 is SASEGT in the germline V gene. Trimming pared 3 bases from V and 4 bases from J, leaving 6 bases between. The CDR3 contains 12 residues. The CDR3 DNA reads TGTGCCAGCAGTGAGCGTCCAGAGACCCAGTACTTC. Its translation is CASSERPETQYF.

The chain links TRBV6-1 to TRBJ2-7, with D tentatively TRBD2 (5 bases). Per the germline V gene, CDR1 is MNHNS and CDR2 is SASEGT. This CDR3 has 14 residues. Trimming pared 2 bases from V and 4 bases from J, leaving 12 bases between. CDR3 nucleotides: TGTGCCAGCAGTGAAAGGACGTCGGGGTACGAGCAGTACTTC. Protein product: CASSERTSGYEQYF.

The V call is TRBV5-1, the J call TRBJ2-6; D call uncertain. Germline lookup yields CDR1 SGHRS and CDR2 YFSETQ. V gave up 4 bases and J gave up 0 bases, with 5 bases separating them. CDR3 length: 14 amino acids. The CDR3 sequence: CASSPGSGANVLTF. CDR3 sequence (DNA): TGCGCCAGCAGCCCAGGCTCTGGGGCCAACGTCCTGACTTTC.

This chain connects TRBV30 to TRBJ2-5, with a tentative D call TRBD2 (6 bases). The CDR3 has 14 residues. Between the trimmed V and J ends, which lost 3 bases and 5 bases, there was a span of 16 bases. CDR1 is GTSNPN, CDR2 SVGIG, per germline (reference sequence). CDR3 amino acids: CAWSPERVEETQYF. The DNA of the CDR3 is TGTGCCTGGAGCCCGGAGCGGGTCGAGGAGACCCAGTACTTC.

At least ten counts were recorded for this clone. The chain combines TRBV11-2 with TRBJ1-1; D may be TRBD1 (5 bases). The CDR3 is made up of 15 amino acids. Germline CDR1 is SGHAT and CDR2 is FQNNGV. The ends were cut back, 5 bases at V and 5 bases at J, with 18 bases in the middle. The CDR3 DNA reads as TGTGCCAGCAGCCCCGGGGGGACTTCGTGGACTGAAGCTTTCTTT. Its translation: CASSPGGTSWTEAFF.

The chain links TRBV30 to TRBJ1-5; tentative D call: TRBD1 (6 bases). The germline V gene has CDR1 GTSNPN and CDR2 SVGIG (reference sequence). V was cut by 0 bases and J by 0 bases, with 15 bases left in between. The CDR3 has 17 residues. In DNA form, the CDR3 reads TGTGCCTGGAGTGTACTAGGGGGGAGGGATAGCAATCAGCCCCAGCATTTT. This encodes CAWSVLGGRDSNQPQHF.

This chain's CDR3 is CASGLTVERGYGYTF. The CDR3 coding sequence is TGTGCTAGTGGTTTGACCGTAGAAAGGGGTTATGGCTACACCTTC. This chain links TRBV12-5 with TRBJ1-2; D possibly corresponds to TRBD1 (5 bases). The germline gives CDR1 LGHNT, CDR2 FRNRAP. The length of the CDR3 is 15 residues. The V and J ends lost 2 bases and 5 bases respectively, with 15 bases between them. Based on the CDR3 plus reference TRBV12-5 and TRBJ1-2, the full variable domain is DARVTQTPRHKVTEMGQEVTMRCQPILGHNTVFWYRQTMMQGLELLAYFRNRAPLDDSGMPKDRFSAEMPDATLATLKIQPSEPRDSAVYFCASGLTVERGYGYTFGSGTRLTVV.

The V gene is TRBV19, the J gene TRBJ1-2; TRBD1 agrees at 8 bases. The CDR3 has 13 residues. Germline CDR1 is LNHDA and CDR2 is SQIVND (reference sequence). V gave up 5 bases and J gave up 8 bases; unmatched junction bases: 7. The CDR3: CASSFRTGLGYTF. CDR3 DNA: TGTGCCAGTAGTTTCCGGACAGGGTTGGGCTACACCTTC.

The chain recombines TRBV30 with TRBJ2-5; 7 bases are a match to TRBD2. After removal of 5 bases from V and 4 bases from J, the junction contained 13 bases not matched to a gene. CDR1 is GTSNPN and CDR2 is SVGIG in the germline V gene (reference sequence). The CDR3 sequence is 15 residues long. CDR3 loop: CAWQTGLSGGETQYF. The CDR3 DNA reads TGTGCCTGGCAGACCGGACTCTCGGGGGGAGAGACCCAGTACTTC.

This clone has only one observation. J is TRBJ2-1 and V is TRBV11-2; D perhaps matches TRBD1 (5 bases). In germline, CDR1 is SGHAT, CDR2 FQNNGV. The CDR3 has 14 amino acids. The V end was cut by 5 bases, the J end by 5 bases, with 13 bases between. The CDR3 coding sequence is TGTGCCAGCAGCCCAGACCCGGACAACAATGAGCAGTTCTTC. As protein: CASSPDPDNNEQFF.

The V call is TRBV19, the J call TRBJ2-1; 10 bases align to TRBD2. Trimming removed 2 bases from V and 3 bases from J; junction bases left unmatched: 4. The CDR3 runs 16 residues. The V gene's germline CDR1 is LNHDA and CDR2 SQIVND (reference sequence). For the CDR3, the DNA is TGTGCCAGTAGTATAAGCACTAGCGGGGACTACAATGAGCAGTTCTTC. Translated, it gives CASSISTSGDYNEQFF.

The chain couples TRBV5-4 to TRBJ2-7; 13 nucleotides line up with TRBD2. CDR3 length: 16 residues. With 3 bases clipped from V and 5 bases from J, the junction kept 8 bases outside the gene matches. In germline, CDR1 is SGHNT, CDR2 YYREEE (reference sequence). DNA of the CDR3: TGTGCCAGCAGCTCGAAAACTAGCGGGGGGGATAACGAGCAGTACTTC. Translation: CASSSKTSGGDNEQYF.

On this clone: Distinct nucleotide sequences in the sample also encode this CDR3. The chain combines TRBV19 with TRBJ1-2, with a weak D call TRBD1 (5 bases). Per the germline V gene, CDR1 is LNHDA and CDR2 is SQIVND (reference sequence). V was trimmed by 5 bases and J by 7 bases, leaving 11 bases between them. The CDR3 runs to 12 residues. CDR3 in amino acids: CASSAGTGGYTF. Here the CDR3 DNA reads TGTGCCAGTAGTGCGGGGACGGGTGGCTACACCTTC.

The V gene is TRBV11-2, the J gene TRBJ2-1; 12 nucleotides agree with TRBD2. The CDR3 length is 13 residues. Per the germline V gene, CDR1 is SGHAT and CDR2 is FQNNGV. Germline trimming cut 6 bases from V and 8 bases from J; bases unmatched to any gene: 2. The CDR3 nucleotides read TGTGCCAGCAGACTAGCGGGGGGCCATGAGCAGTTCTTC. Encoded protein: CASRLAGGHEQFF. The full variable domain, rest sourced from reference TRBV11-2 and TRBJ2-1, is EAGVAQSPRYKIIEKRQSVAFWCNPISGHATLYWYQQILGQGPKLLIQFQNNGVVDDSQLPKDRFSAERLKGVDSTLKIQPAKLEDSAVYLCASRLAGGHEQFFGPGTRLTVL.

This chain links TRBV2 with TRBJ1-5; D ambiguous. CDR1 and CDR2 from the germline V gene are SNHLY and FYNNEI. The CDR3 has 14 residues. V shed 5 bases and J shed 4 bases, with 12 bases lying between them. The CDR3 loop reads CASSQDIANQPQHF. The CDR3 region has the DNA TGTGCCAGCAGTCAAGACATCGCAAATCAGCCCCAGCATTTT.

J is TRBJ1-2 and V is TRBV4-3; possibly TRBD1 for D (6 bases). Trimming left V 6 bases short and J 5 bases short, with 13 bases between. The germline V gene has CDR1 LGHNA and CDR2 YSLEER. The CDR3 length is 13 residues. The CDR3 coding sequence is TGCGCCAGCAGGTCCCGGGACATTTATGGCTACACCTTC. It yields the protein CASRSRDIYGYTF.